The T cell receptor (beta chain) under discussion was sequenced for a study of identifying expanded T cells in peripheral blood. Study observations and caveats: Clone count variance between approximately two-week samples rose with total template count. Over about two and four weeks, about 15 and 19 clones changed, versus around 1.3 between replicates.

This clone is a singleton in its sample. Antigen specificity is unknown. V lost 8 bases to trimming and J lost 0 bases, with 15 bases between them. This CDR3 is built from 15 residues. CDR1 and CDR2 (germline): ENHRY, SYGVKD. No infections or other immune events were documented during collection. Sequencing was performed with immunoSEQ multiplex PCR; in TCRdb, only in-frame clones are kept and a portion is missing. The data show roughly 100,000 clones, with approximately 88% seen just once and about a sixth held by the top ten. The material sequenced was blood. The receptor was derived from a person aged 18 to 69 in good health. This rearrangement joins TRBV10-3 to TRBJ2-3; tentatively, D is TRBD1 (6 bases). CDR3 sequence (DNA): TGTGCCATCGCCTCTCGGACAGCCAGCACAGATACGCAGTATTTT. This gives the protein CAIASRTASTDTQYF.